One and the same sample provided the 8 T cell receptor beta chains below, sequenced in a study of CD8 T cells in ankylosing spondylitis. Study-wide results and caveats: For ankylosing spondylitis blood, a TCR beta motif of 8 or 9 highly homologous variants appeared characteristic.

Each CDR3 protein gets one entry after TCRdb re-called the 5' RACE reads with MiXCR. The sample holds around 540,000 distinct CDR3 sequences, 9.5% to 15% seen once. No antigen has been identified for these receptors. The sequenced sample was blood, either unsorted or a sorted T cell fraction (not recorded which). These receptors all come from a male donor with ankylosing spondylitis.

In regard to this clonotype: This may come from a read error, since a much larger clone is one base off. The CDR3: CASSERVQETQYF. In DNA, the CDR3 is TGTGCCAGCAGCGAGAGGGTGCAAGAGACCCAGTACTTC. The gene calls are TRBV5-6 and TRBJ2-5, with a possible D match to TRBD2 (5 bases). This CDR3 is built from 13 residues. The germline V and J ends were trimmed by 4 bases and 2 bases, with 9 bases remaining between them. Per germline, CDR1 SGHDT and CDR2 YYEEEE.

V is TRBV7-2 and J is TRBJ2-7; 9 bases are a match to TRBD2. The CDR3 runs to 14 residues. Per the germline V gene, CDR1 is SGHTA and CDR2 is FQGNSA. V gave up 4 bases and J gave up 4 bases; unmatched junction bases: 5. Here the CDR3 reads CASSSSLAGYEQYF. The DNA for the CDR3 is TGTGCCAGCAGCTCCAGTCTAGCGGGGTACGAGCAGTACTTC.

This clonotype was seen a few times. The chain's CDR3 is CASSHRDSGNSNQPQHF. The CDR3 coding sequence is TGTGCCAGCAGCCACCGGGACAGTGGTAATAGCAATCAGCCCCAGCATTTT. This sequence joins TRBV4-2 and TRBJ1-5, with 7 nucleotides matching TRBD1. The germline V gene encodes CDR1 LGHNA and CDR2 YNFKEQ. Trimming at V came to 3 bases and at J to 0 bases, leaving 8 bases not matched to a gene. CDR3 length: 17 amino acids.

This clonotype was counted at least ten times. CDR3 loop: CASSLDAYNEQFF. DNA of the CDR3: TGCGCCAGCAGCTTGGACGCTTACAATGAGCAGTTCTTC. The chain couples TRBV5-1 to TRBJ2-1; D ambiguous. CDR1 is SGHRS and CDR2 is YFSETQ in the germline V gene. The CDR3 totals 13 residues. V was shortened by 0 bases and J by 4 bases, with 5 bases between the two germline ends.

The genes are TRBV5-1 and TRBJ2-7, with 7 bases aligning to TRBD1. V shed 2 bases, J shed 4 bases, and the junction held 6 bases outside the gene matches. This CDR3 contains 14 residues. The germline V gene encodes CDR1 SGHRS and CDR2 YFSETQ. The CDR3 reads CASSFSGTEYEQYF. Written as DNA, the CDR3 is TGCGCCAGCAGCTTTTCCGGGACAGAGTACGAGCAGTACTTC.

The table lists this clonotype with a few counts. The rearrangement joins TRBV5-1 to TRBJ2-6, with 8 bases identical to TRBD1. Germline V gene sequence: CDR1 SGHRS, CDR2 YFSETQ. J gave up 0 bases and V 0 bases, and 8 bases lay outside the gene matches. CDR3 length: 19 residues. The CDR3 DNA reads TGCGCCAGCAGCTTGGGACAGGGGACCTCTAGCTCTGGGGCCAACGTCCTGACTTTC. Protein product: CASSLGQGTSSSGANVLTF.

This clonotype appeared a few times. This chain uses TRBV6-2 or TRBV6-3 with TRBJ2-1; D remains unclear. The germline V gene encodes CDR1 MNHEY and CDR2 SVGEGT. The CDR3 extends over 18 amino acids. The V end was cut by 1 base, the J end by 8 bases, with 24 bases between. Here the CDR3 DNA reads TGTGCCAGCAGTTACTATCTCGGGCTAAACGGCAGTCCCGATGAGCAGTTCTTC. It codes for CASSYYLGLNGSPDEQFF.

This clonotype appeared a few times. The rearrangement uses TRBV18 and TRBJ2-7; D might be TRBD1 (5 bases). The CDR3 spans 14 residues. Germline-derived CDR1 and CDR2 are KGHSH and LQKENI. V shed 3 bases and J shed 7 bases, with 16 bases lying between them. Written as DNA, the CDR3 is TGTGCCAGCTCACCCCGGGCTGGGGCAGAGGAGCAGTACTTC. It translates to CASSPRAGAEEQYF.